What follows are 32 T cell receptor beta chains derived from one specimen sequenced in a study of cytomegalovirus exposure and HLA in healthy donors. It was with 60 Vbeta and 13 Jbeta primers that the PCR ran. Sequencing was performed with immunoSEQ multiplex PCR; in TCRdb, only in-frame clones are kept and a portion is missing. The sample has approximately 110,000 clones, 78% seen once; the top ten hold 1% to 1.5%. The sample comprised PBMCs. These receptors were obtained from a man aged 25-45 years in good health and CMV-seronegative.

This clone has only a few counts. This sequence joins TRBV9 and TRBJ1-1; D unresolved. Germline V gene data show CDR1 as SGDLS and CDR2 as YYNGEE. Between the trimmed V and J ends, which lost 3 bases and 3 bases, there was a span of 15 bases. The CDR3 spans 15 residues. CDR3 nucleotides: TGTGCCAGCAGCGGTGCGGCTTTTATGGACACTGAAGCTTTCTTT. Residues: CASSGAAFMDTEAFF.

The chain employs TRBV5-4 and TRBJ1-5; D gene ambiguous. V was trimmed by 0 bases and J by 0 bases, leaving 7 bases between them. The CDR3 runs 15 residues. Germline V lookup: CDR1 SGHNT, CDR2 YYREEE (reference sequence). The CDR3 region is CASSLETNSNQPQHF. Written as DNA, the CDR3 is TGTGCCAGCAGCTTGGAGACAAATAGCAATCAGCCCCAGCATTTT.

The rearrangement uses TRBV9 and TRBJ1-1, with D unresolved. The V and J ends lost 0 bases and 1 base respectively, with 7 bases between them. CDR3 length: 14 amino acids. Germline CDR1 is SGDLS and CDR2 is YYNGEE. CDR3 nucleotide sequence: TGTGCCAGCAGCGTAGGGAGCCAGAACACTGAAGCTTTCTTT. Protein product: CASSVGSQNTEAFF. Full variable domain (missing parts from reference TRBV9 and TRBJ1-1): DSGVTQTPKHLITATGQRVTLRCSPRSGDLSVYWYQQSLDQGLQFLIQYYNGEERAKGNILERFSAQQFPDLHSELNLSSLELGDSALYFCASSVGSQNTEAFFGQGTRLTVV.

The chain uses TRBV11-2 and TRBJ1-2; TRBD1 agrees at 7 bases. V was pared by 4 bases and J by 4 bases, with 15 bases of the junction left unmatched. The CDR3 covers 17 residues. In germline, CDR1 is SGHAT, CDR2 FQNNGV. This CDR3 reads CASSYYPKGAVPYGYTF. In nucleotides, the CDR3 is TGTGCCAGCAGCTACTACCCCAAGGGGGCGGTCCCCTATGGCTACACCTTC.

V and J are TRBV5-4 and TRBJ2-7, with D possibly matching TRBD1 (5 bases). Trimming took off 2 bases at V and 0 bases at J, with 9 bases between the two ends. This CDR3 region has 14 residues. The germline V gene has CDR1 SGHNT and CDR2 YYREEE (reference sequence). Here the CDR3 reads CASSFDRSSYEQYF. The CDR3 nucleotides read TGTGCCAGCAGCTTTGACAGAAGCTCCTACGAGCAGTACTTC. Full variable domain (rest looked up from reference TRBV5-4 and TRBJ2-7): ETGVTQSPTHLIKTRGQQVTLRCSSQSGHNTVSWYQQALGQGPQFIFQYYREEENGRGNFPPRFSGLQFPNYSSELNVNALELDDSALYLCASSFDRSSYEQYFGPGTRLTVT.

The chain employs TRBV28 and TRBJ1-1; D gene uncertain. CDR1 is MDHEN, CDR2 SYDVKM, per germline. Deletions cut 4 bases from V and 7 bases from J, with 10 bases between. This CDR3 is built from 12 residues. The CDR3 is CASSYRGIEAFF. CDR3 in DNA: TGTGCCAGCAGTTACCGGGGTATTGAAGCTTTCTTT.

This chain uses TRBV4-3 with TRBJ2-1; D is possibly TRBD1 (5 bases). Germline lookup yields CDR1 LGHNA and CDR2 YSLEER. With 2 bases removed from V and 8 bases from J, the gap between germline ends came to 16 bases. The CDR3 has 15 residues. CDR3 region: CASSQNSGAFYEQFF. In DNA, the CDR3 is TGCGCCAGCAGCCAAAATTCTGGGGCTTTCTATGAGCAGTTCTTC.

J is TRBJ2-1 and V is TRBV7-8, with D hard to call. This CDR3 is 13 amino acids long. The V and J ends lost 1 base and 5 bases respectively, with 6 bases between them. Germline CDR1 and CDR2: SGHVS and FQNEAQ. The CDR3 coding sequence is TGTGCCAGCAGCTTAGGCCAGAACAATGAGCAGTTCTTC. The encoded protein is CASSLGQNNEQFF.

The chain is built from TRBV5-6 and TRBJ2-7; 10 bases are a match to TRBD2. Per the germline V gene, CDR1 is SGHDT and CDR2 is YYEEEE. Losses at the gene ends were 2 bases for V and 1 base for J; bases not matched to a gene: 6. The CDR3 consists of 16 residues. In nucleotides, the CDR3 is TGTGCCAGCAGCTTTGTAGCGGGAGGCCCTTCCTACGAGCAGTACTTC. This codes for CASSFVAGGPSYEQYF. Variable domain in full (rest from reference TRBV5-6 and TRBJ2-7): DAGVTQSPTHLIKTRGQQVTLRCSPKSGHDTVSWYQQALGQGPQFIFQYYEEEERQRGNFPDRFSGHQFPNYSSELNVNALLLGDSALYLCASSFVAGGPSYEQYFGPGTRLTVT.

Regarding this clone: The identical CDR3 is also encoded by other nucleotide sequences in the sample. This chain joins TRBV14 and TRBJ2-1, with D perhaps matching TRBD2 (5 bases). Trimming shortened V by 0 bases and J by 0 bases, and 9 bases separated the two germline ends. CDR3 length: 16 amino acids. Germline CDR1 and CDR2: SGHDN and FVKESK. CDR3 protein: CASSQDPADSYNEQFF. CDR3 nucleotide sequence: TGTGCCAGCAGCCAAGATCCAGCGGACTCCTACAATGAGCAGTTCTTC.

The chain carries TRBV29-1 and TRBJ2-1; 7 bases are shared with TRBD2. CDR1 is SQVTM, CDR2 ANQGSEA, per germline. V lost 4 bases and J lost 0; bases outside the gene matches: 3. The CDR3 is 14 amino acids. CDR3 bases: TGCAGCGTTGTGGGACTACCCTCCTACAATGAGCAGTTCTTC. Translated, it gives CSVVGLPSYNEQFF.

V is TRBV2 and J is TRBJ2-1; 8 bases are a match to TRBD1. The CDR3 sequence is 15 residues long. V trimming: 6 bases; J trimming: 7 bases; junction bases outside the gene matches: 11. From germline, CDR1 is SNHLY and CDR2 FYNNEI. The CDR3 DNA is TGTGCCAGCAGAGATACTGGACAGGGTCGGAATGAGCAGTTCTTC. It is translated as CASRDTGQGRNEQFF.

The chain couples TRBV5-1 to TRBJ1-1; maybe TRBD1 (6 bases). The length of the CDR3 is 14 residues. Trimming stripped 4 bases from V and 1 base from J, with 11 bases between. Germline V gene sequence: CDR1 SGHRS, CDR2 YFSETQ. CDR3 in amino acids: CASSPLTGNTEAFF. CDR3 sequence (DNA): TGCGCCAGCAGCCCCCTGACAGGGAACACTGAAGCTTTCTTT.

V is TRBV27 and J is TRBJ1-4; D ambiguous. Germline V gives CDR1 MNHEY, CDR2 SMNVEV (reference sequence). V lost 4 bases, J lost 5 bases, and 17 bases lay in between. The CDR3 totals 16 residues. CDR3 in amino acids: CASSSAMPPGNEKLFF. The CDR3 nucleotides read TGTGCCAGCAGTTCCGCTATGCCCCCGGGAAATGAAAAACTGTTTTTT.

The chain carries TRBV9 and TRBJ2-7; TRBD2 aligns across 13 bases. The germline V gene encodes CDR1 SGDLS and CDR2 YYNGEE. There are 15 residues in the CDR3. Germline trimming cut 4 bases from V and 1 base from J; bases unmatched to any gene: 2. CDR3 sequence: CASSLGLAGSYEQYF. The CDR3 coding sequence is TGTGCCAGCAGCCTGGGACTAGCGGGGTCCTACGAGCAGTACTTC.

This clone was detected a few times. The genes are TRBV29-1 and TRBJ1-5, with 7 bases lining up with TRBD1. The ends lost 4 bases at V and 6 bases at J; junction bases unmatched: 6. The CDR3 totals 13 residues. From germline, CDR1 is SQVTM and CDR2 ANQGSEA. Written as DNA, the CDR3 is TGCAGCGTTGCCGGAGGGGGCGTTCAGCCCCAGCATTTT. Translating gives CSVAGGGVQPQHF. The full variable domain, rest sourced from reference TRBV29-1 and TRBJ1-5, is SAVISQKPSRDICQRGTSLTIQCQVDSQVTMMFWYRQQPGQSLTLIATANQGSEATYESGFVIDKFPISRPNLTFSTLTVSNMSPEDSSIYLCSVAGGGVQPQHFGDGTRLSIL.

CDR3 residues: CASSLAGEYEQYF. The CDR3 DNA reads as TGTGCCAGCAGTCTGGCAGGGGAGTACGAGCAGTACTTC. J is TRBJ2-7 and V is TRBV11-3; maybe TRBD1 (6 bases). Germline CDR1 reads SGHNT; CDR2 reads YENEEA. This CDR3 has 13 amino acids. Trimming shortened V by 6 bases and J by 4 bases, and 13 bases separated the two germline ends.

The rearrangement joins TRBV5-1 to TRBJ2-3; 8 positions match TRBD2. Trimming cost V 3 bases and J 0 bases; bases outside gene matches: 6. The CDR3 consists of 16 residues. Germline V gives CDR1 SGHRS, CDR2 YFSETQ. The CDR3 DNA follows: TGCGCCAGCAGCTCGGTGGCGGGGGGTAGCACAGATACGCAGTATTTT. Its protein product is CASSSVAGGSTDTQYF.

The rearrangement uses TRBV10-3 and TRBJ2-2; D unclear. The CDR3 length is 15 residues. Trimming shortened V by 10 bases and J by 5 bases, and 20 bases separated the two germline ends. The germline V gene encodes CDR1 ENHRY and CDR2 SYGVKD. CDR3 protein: CATFPTAPWTGELFF. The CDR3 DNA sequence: TGTGCCACCTTCCCTACAGCTCCGTGGACCGGGGAGCTGTTTTTT.

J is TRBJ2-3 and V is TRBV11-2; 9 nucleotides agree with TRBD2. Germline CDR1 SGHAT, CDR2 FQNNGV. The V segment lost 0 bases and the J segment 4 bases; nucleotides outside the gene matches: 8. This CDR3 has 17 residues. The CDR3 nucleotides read TGTGCCAGCAGCTTAGATATTCGGCGGGGGGGCTCAGATACGCAGTATTTT. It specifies CASSLDIRRGGSDTQYF.

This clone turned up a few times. CDR3 protein: CASSLDKNTEAFF. CDR3 DNA sequence: TGTGCCAGCAGCTTGGACAAGAACACTGAAGCTTTCTTT. V usage is TRBV7-9 and J usage is TRBJ1-1, with D possibly matching TRBD1 (5 bases). Trimming cost V 3 bases and J 1 base, with 6 bases left between them. The CDR3 spans 13 residues. Germline V gene data show CDR1 as SEHNR and CDR2 as FQNEAQ (reference sequence). Drawing the rest from reference TRBV7-9 and TRBJ1-1, the complete variable domain is DTGVSQNPRHKITKRGQNVTFRCDPISEHNRLYWYRQTLGQGPEFLTYFQNEAQLEKSRLLSDRFSAERPKGSFSTLEIQRTEQGDSAMYLCASSLDKNTEAFFGQGTRLTVV.

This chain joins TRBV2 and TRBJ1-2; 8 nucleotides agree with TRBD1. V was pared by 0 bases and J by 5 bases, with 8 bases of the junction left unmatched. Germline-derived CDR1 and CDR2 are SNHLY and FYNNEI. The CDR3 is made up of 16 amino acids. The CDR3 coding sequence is TGTGCCAGCAGTGAAGCCCTGGGACAGGACTTTTATGGCTACACCTTC. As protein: CASSEALGQDFYGYTF.

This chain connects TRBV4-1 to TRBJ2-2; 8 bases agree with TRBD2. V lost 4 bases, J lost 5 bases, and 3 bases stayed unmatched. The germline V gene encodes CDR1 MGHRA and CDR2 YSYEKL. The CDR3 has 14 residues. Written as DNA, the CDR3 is TGCGCCAGCAGCCGACTAGCGCGAACCGGGGAGCTGTTTTTT. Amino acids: CASSRLARTGELFF.

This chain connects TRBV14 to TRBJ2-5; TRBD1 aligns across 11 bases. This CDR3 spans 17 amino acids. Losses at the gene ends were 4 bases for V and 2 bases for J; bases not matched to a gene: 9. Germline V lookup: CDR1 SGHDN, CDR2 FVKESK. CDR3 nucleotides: TGTGCCAGCAGCCTCCGGACAGGGGGCCCCTCACAAGAGACCCAGTACTTC. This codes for CASSLRTGGPSQETQYF.

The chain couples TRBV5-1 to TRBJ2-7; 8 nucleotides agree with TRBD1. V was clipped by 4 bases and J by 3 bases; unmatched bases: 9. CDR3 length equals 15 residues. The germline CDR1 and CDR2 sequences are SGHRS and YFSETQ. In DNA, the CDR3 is TGCGCCAGCAGCACCCGGACAGGGAGTATCTACGAGCAGTACTTC. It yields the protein CASSTRTGSIYEQYF.

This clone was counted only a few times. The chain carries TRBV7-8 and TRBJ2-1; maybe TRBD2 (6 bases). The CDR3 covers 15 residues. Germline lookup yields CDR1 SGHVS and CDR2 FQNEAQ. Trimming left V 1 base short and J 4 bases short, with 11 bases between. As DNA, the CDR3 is TGTGCCAGCAGCTTAGAGGGACTGGATTACAATGAGCAGTTCTTC. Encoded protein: CASSLEGLDYNEQFF.

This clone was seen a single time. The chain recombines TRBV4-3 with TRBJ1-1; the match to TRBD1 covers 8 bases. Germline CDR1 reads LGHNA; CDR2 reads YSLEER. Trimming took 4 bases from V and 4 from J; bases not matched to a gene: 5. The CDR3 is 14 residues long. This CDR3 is CASSRTTGGTEAFF. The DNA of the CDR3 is TGCGCCAGCAGCCGCACTACAGGGGGCACTGAAGCTTTCTTT.

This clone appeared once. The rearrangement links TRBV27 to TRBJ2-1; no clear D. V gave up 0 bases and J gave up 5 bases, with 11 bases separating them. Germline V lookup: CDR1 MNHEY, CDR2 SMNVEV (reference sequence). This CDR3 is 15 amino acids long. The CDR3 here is CASSLSERLDNEQFF. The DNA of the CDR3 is TGTGCCAGCAGTTTATCGGAGAGGTTGGACAATGAGCAGTTCTTC.

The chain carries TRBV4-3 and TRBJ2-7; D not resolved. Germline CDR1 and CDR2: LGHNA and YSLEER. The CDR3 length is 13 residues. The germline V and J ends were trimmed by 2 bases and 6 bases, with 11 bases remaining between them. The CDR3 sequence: CASSQQTHVEQYF. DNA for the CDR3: TGCGCCAGCAGCCAACAGACTCACGTCGAGCAGTACTTC.

The CDR3 sequence: CASSVGSILTDTQYF. Here the CDR3 DNA reads TGTGCCAGCAGCGTAGGTAGTATTTTGACAGATACGCAGTATTTT. The chain has TRBV9 and TRBJ2-3; D remains ambiguous. The CDR3 runs 15 residues. V lost 0 bases to trimming and J lost 3 bases, with 11 bases between them. CDR1 is SGDLS, CDR2 YYNGEE, per germline.

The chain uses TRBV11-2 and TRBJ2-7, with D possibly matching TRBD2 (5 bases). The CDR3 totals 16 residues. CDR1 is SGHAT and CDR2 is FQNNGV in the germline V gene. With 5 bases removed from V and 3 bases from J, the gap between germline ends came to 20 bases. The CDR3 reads CASSAEWRLEGYEQYF. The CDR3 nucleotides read TGTGCCAGCAGCGCCGAGTGGCGTCTAGAGGGCTACGAGCAGTACTTC.

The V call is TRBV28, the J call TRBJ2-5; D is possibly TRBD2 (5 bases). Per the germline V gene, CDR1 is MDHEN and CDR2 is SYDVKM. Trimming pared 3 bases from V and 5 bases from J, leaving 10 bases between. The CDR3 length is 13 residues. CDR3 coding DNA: TGTGCCAGCAGTTTTTTTGCGGGTGAGACCCAGTACTTC. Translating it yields CASSFFAGETQYF.